The 25 T cell receptor beta chains given below trace back to one sample, sequenced in a study of blood T cell repertoires in COVID-19. TCRdb keeps only in-frame clones here, not all; method: immunoSEQ multiplex PCR. There are tens of thousands of clones in the sample; 65% to 90% occur only once, and under 25% lies in the top ten. What was sequenced was peripheral blood. These receptors originate from a woman older than 75 with COVID-19, enrolled during active disease.

The chain links TRBV19 to TRBJ2-5; the D gene is possibly TRBD2 (6 bases). The CDR3 loop spans 13 amino acids. V lost 6 bases and J lost 5, with 13 bases in between. Per germline, CDR1 LNHDA and CDR2 SQIVND (reference sequence). Here the CDR3 reads CASSPGLRETQYF. The CDR3 DNA reads TGTGCCAGTAGCCCGGGACTTCGGGAGACCCAGTACTTC.

The chain links TRBV2 to TRBJ2-7; 8 bases line up with TRBD2. Germline lookup yields CDR1 SNHLY and CDR2 FYNNEI. This CDR3 region has 12 residues. The V gene end was trimmed by 7 bases and the J gene end by 9 bases; junction bases not matched to a gene: 8. The CDR3 DNA reads as TGTGCCAGCACCGGGGGACTAGTCGCGCAGTACTTC. This gives the protein CASTGGLVAQYF.

V gene TRBV7-9 combines with J gene TRBJ2-1, with 8 bases matching TRBD2. Germline V gene lookup returns CDR1 SEHNR and CDR2 FQNEAQ (reference sequence). The CDR3 contains 15 residues. Trimming removed 3 bases from V and 8 bases from J; junction bases left unmatched: 9. CDR3 coding DNA: TGTGCCAGCAGCTTTGGGCTAGCGGGTATGGATGAGCAGTTCTTC. Its protein product is CASSFGLAGMDEQFF. The full variable domain, with the rest looked up from reference TRBV7-9 and TRBJ2-1, is DTGVSQNPRHKITKRGQNVTFRCDPISEHNRLYWYRQTLGQGPEFLTYFQNEAQLEKSRLLSDRFSAERPKGSFSTLEIQRTEQGDSAMYLCASSFGLAGMDEQFFGPGTRLTVL.

Here the CDR3 reads CASSELGLAVYNEQFF. In nucleotides, the CDR3 is TGTGCCAGCAGTGAACTAGGACTAGCGGTTTACAATGAGCAGTTCTTC. V usage is TRBV6-1 and J usage is TRBJ2-1, with 10 bases that match TRBD2. This CDR3 spans 16 amino acids. Germline CDR1 and CDR2: MNHNS and SASEGT. V was pared by 2 bases and J by 4 bases, with 5 bases of the junction left unmatched.

The chain combines TRBV27 with TRBJ2-1; TRBD2 matches at 13 bases. The length of the CDR3 is 16 residues. V trimming: 6 bases; J trimming: 7 bases; junction bases outside the gene matches: 9. Germline CDR1 MNHEY, CDR2 SMNVEV (reference sequence). This CDR3 reads CASRWELAGGPNEQFF. CDR3 in DNA: TGTGCCAGCAGGTGGGAACTAGCGGGAGGGCCGAATGAGCAGTTCTTC.

This chain uses TRBV7-2 with TRBJ2-1; unclear D gene. The CDR3 is made up of 12 amino acids. The germline V gene encodes CDR1 SGHTA and CDR2 FQGNSA. Between the trimmed V and J ends, which lost 1 base and 7 bases, there was a span of 5 bases. The CDR3: CASSLGSNEQFF. CDR3 coding DNA: TGTGCCAGCAGCTTAGGGAGTAATGAGCAGTTCTTC.

The chain joins TRBV21-1 to TRBJ2-1; the D call in the table, TRBD1, was not verified against the DNA. TRBV21-1 is flagged as a pseudogene. This CDR3 spans 16 amino acids. CDR3 sequence reads: CASSKDGTGNFDEQFF. CDR3 nucleotides: TGTGCCAGCAGCAAAGATGGGACAGGGAACTTTGATGAGCAGTTCTTC.

The chain has TRBV19 and TRBJ2-7; 9 positions match TRBD2. In germline, CDR1 is LNHDA, CDR2 SQIVND (reference sequence). The CDR3 spans 14 residues. J lost 4 bases, V lost 5 bases, and 6 bases had no gene match. The CDR3 is CASSGGRAWYEQYF. The CDR3 DNA sequence: TGTGCCAGTAGTGGCGGGAGGGCCTGGTACGAGCAGTACTTC.

V and J are TRBV27 and TRBJ2-2, with a possible D match to TRBD2 (6 bases). The CDR3 has 15 amino acids. Per germline, CDR1 MNHEY and CDR2 SMNVEV (reference sequence). Trimming took 4 bases from V and 1 from J, leaving 10 bases between them. CDR3 DNA: TGTGCCAGCAGTTCCCCGCGGGAGAACACCGGGGAGCTGTTTTTT. This translates into CASSSPRENTGELFF.

This sequence joins TRBV4-1 and TRBJ2-5; 9 positions agree with TRBD2. CDR3 length equals 19 residues. Germline lookup yields CDR1 MGHRA and CDR2 YSYEKL. V shed 2 bases and J 5 bases; nucleotides not matched to a gene: 18. CDR3 in amino acids: CASSQKGVVVGGRGETQYF. As DNA, the CDR3 is TGCGCCAGCAGCCAAAAGGGAGTGGTCGTCGGCGGGAGGGGGGAGACCCAGTACTTC.

The CDR3 sequence is CASSQEGLRDTEAFF. The DNA of the CDR3 is TGTGCCAGCAGCCAAGAAGGGCTGCGGGACACTGAAGCTTTCTTT. This rearrangement joins TRBV3-1 (or the pseudogene TRBV3-2) to TRBJ1-1; D is ambiguous. The V gene's germline CDR1 is LGHDT and CDR2 YNNKEL (reference sequence). This CDR3 has 15 amino acids. Trimming took off 0 bases at V and 3 bases at J, with 11 bases between the two ends.

The chain joins TRBV5-1 to TRBJ1-2; 7 bases match TRBD1. Unmatched junction bases numbered 2, after V lost 3 bases and J lost 6 bases. The CDR3 has 12 amino acids. The V gene's germline CDR1 is SGHRS and CDR2 YFSETQ. The CDR3 DNA reads TGCGCCAGCAGCTCTGACAGGGATGGCTACACCTTC. It encodes CASSSDRDGYTF.

The rearrangement links TRBV5-4 to TRBJ2-3; D may be TRBD2 (5 bases). With 3 bases removed from V and 0 bases from J, the gap between germline ends came to 14 bases. The germline V gene has CDR1 SGHNT and CDR2 YYREEE (reference sequence). This CDR3 is built from 16 residues. The chain's CDR3 is CASSSGFLISTDTQYF. CDR3 DNA: TGTGCCAGCAGCTCGGGATTTCTCATTAGCACAGATACGCAGTATTTT.

The V call is TRBV19, the J call TRBJ1-5; tentatively, D is TRBD1 (6 bases). The CDR3 runs 16 residues. The germline V gene encodes CDR1 LNHDA and CDR2 SQIVND (reference sequence). Trimming removed 4 bases from V and 2 bases from J, with 15 bases in between. CDR3: CASSNQQGVGNQPQHF. CDR3 nucleotides: TGTGCCAGTAGTAACCAACAGGGAGTGGGCAATCAGCCCCAGCATTTT.

This clone was found a few times. The V gene is TRBV5-1, the J gene TRBJ1-2; 8 bases align to TRBD1. Trimming took 4 bases from V and 8 from J; bases not matched to a gene: 7. The CDR3 length is 13 residues. The germline V gene has CDR1 SGHRS and CDR2 YFSETQ. The DNA for the CDR3 is TGCGCCAGCAGCCCGGACAGGGCGGGCGGCTACACCTTC. Translated, it gives CASSPDRAGGYTF.

The chain carries TRBV6-5 and TRBJ2-7; D is perhaps TRBD1 (5 bases). CDR1 MNHEY and CDR2 SVGAGI come from the germline V gene. This CDR3 has 13 residues. V was shortened by 6 bases and J by 0 bases, with 9 bases between the two germline ends. CDR3 protein: CASRKTDSYEQYF. DNA of the CDR3: TGTGCCAGCAGGAAGACAGACTCCTACGAGCAGTACTTC.

The chain is built from TRBV2 and TRBJ2-2; D is unclear. The CDR3 consists of 13 residues. V dropped 3 bases and J dropped 5 bases, with 7 bases sitting between them. CDR1 and CDR2 from the germline V gene are SNHLY and FYNNEI. CDR3 sequence (DNA): TGTGCCAGCAGTGACTTGGAGACCGGGGAGCTGTTTTTT. Translation: CASSDLETGELFF.

V usage is TRBV19 and J usage is TRBJ1-1, with 8 bases aligning to TRBD1. Germline CDR1 and CDR2: LNHDA and SQIVND (reference sequence). V was pared by 11 bases and J by 5 bases, with 10 bases of the junction left unmatched. The CDR3 covers 13 residues. The CDR3 spells CAVQGAGWTEAFF. The CDR3, as DNA: TGTGCCGTCCAGGGGGCGGGTTGGACTGAAGCTTTCTTT.

The chain is built from TRBV27 and TRBJ2-1, with D perhaps matching TRBD2 (6 bases). V was pared by 3 bases and J by 3 bases, with 12 bases between. The CDR3 contains 15 residues. Germline loops: CDR1 MNHEY, CDR2 SMNVEV (reference sequence). The CDR3 is CASSFKGLSYNEQFF. The CDR3 DNA reads TGTGCCAGCAGTTTCAAGGGACTTAGCTACAATGAGCAGTTCTTC.

This chain connects TRBV7-2 to TRBJ2-3, with 8 bases aligning to TRBD2. J lost 4 bases, V lost 3 bases, and 9 bases had no gene match. The CDR3 loop spans 16 amino acids. Germline V gives CDR1 SGHTA, CDR2 FQGNSA. CDR3 nucleotides: TGTGCCAGCAGCTTCCTCGGAGCGGGAGCCGCAGATACGCAGTATTTT. It yields the protein CASSFLGAGAADTQYF. Supplemented by reference TRBV7-2 and TRBJ2-3, the full variable domain reads GAGVSQSPSNKVTEKGKDVELRCDPISGHTALYWYRQSLGQGLEFLIYFQGNSAPDKSGLPSDRFSAERTGGSVSTLTIQRTQQEDSAVYLCASSFLGAGAADTQYFGPGTRLTVL.

V usage is TRBV7-2 and J usage is TRBJ2-3, with a weak D call TRBD2 (6 bases). The germline V gene has CDR1 SGHTA and CDR2 FQGNSA. Trimming left V 8 bases short and J 3 bases short, with 15 bases between. The CDR3 is 14 residues long. CDR3 residues: CASERIAETDTQYF. The CDR3 DNA reads as TGTGCCAGCGAGAGAATAGCGGAGACAGATACGCAGTATTTT.

This sequence joins TRBV3-1 (or the pseudogene TRBV3-2) and TRBJ1-3, with D tentatively TRBD1 (6 bases). The CDR3 length is 17 residues. The V gene's germline CDR1 is LGHDT and CDR2 YNNKEL (reference sequence). V shed 2 bases and J shed 0 bases, with 14 bases lying between them. CDR3 residues: CASSQRRTESSGNTIYF. The CDR3, as DNA: TGTGCCAGCAGCCAACGTCGGACAGAGAGCTCTGGAAACACCATATATTTT.

J is TRBJ2-2 and V is TRBV7-9; D gene ambiguous. Trimming took off 1 base at V and 5 bases at J, with 14 bases between the two ends. CDR1 SEHNR and CDR2 FQNEAQ come from the germline V gene (reference sequence). The CDR3 length is 16 residues. The CDR3: CASSLVYSLRTGELFF. CDR3 DNA sequence: TGTGCCAGCAGCTTAGTATACAGTCTGAGAACCGGGGAGCTGTTTTTT.

The chain joins TRBV3-1 (or the pseudogene TRBV3-2) to TRBJ2-2; the D is unclear. With 5 bases removed from V and 8 bases from J, the gap between germline ends came to 9 bases. Germline values: CDR1 LGHDT, CDR2 YNNKEL (reference sequence). CDR3 length equals 12 residues. CDR3 sequence: CASSSRVGELFF. CDR3 DNA sequence: TGTGCCAGCAGCTCCCGGGTTGGGGAGCTGTTTTTT.

This chain uses TRBV13 with TRBJ2-1, with TRBD2 as a possible D gene (6 bases). Trimming shortened V by 5 bases and J by 0 bases, and 14 bases separated the two germline ends. The CDR3 is 16 residues long. Germline lookup yields CDR1 PRHDT and CDR2 FYEKMQ (reference sequence). The CDR3 DNA reads TGTGCCAGCAGCAAATACGGGAGACCCTCCTACAATGAGCAGTTCTTC. The encoded protein is CASSKYGRPSYNEQFF.